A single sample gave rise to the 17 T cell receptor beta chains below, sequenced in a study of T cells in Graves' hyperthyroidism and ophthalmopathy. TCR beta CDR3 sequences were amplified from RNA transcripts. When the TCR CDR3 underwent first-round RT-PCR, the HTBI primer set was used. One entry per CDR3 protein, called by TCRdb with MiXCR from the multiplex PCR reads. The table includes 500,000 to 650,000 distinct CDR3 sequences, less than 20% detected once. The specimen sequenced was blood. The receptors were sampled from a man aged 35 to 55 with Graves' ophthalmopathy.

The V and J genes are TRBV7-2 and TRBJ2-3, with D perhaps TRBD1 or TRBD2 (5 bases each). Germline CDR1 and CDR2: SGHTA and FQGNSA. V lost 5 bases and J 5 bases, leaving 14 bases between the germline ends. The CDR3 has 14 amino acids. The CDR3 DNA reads TGTGCCAGCAGCGACCGGGACGACAAAGATACGCAGTATTTT. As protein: CASSDRDDKDTQYF.

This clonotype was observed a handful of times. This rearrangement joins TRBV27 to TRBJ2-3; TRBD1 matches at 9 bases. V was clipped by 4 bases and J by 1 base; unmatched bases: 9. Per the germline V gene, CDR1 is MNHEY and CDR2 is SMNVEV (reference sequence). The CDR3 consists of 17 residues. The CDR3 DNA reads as TGTGCCAGCAGTTATGGACAGGGGATAAGGGGCACAGATACGCAGTATTTT. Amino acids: CASSYGQGIRGTDTQYF.

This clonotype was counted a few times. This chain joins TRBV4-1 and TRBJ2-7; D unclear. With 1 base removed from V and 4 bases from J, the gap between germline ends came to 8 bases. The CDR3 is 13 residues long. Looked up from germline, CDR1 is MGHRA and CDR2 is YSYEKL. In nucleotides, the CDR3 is TGCGCCAGCAGCCAAGGGTCGCTTTACGAGCAGTACTTC. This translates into CASSQGSLYEQYF.

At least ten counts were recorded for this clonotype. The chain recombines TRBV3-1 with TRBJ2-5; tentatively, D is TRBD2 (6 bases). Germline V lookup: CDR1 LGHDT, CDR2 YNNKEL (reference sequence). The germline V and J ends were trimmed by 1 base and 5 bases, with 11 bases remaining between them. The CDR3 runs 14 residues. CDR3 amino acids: CASSQATSLETQYF. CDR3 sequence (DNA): TGTGCCAGCAGCCAAGCGACTAGTTTGGAGACCCAGTACTTC.

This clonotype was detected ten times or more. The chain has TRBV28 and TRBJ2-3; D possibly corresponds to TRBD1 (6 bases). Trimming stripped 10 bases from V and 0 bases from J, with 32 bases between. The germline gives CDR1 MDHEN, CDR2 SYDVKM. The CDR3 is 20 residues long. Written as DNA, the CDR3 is TGTGCCACCCACAGCCGTCTCCTTAACCGGGACAAGACTAGCACAGATACGCAGTATTTT. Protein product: CATHSRLLNRDKTSTDTQYF.

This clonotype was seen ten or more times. CDR3 sequence (DNA): TGTGCCACCCGAGGTGGAAGGGACAATGAGCAGTTCTTC. This encodes CATRGGRDNEQFF. The rearrangement uses TRBV2 and TRBJ2-1; D not certain. V was clipped by 10 bases and J by 5 bases, with 15 bases between them. The CDR3 contains 13 residues. Germline CDR1 reads SNHLY; CDR2 reads FYNNEI.

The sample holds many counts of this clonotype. The CDR3: CASSYGGGLAGGRSYNEQFF. In nucleotides, the CDR3 is TGTGCCAGCAGCTATGGAGGGGGGCTAGCGGGAGGCCGATCCTACAATGAGCAGTTCTTC. The gene calls are TRBV7-9 and TRBJ2-1; 11 nucleotides align to TRBD2. From germline, CDR1 is SEHNR and CDR2 FQNEAQ (reference sequence). Trimming removed 4 bases from V and 1 base from J; junction bases left unmatched: 15. The CDR3 extends over 20 amino acids.

DNA for the CDR3: TGCAGTGCTAGAGTTAGGAACTGGTATAGCAATCAGCCCCAGCATTTT. Translating gives CSARVRNWYSNQPQHF. The chain employs TRBV20-1 and TRBJ1-5; D is ambiguous. With 1 base removed from V and 0 bases from J, the gap between germline ends came to 13 bases. The length of the CDR3 is 16 residues. From germline, CDR1 is DFQATT and CDR2 SNEGSKA (reference sequence).

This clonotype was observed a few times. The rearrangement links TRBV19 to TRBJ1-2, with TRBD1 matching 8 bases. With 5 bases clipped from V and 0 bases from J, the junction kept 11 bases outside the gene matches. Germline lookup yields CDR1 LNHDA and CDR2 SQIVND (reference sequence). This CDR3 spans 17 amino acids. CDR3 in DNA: TGTGCCAGTAGTGGACTGGACAGGGAGATGGCTAACTATGGCTACACCTTC. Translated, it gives CASSGLDREMANYGYTF. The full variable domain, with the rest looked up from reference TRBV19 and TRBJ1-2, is DGGITQSPKYLFRKEGQNVTLSCEQNLNHDAMYWYRQDPGQGLRLIYYSQIVNDFQKGDIAEGYSVSREKKESFPLTVTSAQKNPTAFYLCASSGLDREMANYGYTFGSGTRLTVV.

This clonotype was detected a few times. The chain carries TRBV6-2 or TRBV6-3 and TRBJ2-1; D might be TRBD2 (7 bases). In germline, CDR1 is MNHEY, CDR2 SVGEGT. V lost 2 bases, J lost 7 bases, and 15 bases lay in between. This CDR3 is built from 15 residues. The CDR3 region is CASSYGGASMNEQFF. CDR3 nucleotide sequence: TGTGCCAGCAGTTACGGGGGGGCCTCTATGAATGAGCAGTTCTTC.

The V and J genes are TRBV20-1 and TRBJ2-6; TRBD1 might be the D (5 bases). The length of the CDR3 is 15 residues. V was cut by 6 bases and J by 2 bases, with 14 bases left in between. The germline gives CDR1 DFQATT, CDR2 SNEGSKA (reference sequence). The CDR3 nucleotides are TGCAGTGCAACCCAGGGAAGACCTGGGGCCAACGTCCTGACTTTC. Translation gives CSATQGRPGANVLTF.

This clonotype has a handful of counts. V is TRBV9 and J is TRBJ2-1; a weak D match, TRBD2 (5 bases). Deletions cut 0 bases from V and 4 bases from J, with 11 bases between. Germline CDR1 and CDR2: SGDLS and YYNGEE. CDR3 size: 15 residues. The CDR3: CASSVETSGYNEQFF. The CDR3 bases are TGTGCCAGCAGCGTAGAGACGTCGGGGTACAATGAGCAGTTCTTC.

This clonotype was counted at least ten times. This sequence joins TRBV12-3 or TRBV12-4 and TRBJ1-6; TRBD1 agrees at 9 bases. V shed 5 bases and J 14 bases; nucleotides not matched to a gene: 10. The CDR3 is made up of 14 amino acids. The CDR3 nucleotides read TGTGCCAGCAGTCCCGGGACAGGGCCTCGAACCCTCCACTTT. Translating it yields CASSPGTGPRTLHF.

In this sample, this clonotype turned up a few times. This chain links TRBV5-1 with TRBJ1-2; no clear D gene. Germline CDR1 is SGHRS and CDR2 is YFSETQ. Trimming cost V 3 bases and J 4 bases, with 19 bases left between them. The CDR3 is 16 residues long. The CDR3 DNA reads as TGCGCCAGCAGCTCCTTAGGACGGATCGGCTCCTATGGCTACACCTTC. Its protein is CASSSLGRIGSYGYTF. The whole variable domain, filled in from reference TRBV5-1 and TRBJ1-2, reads KAGVTQTPRYLIKTRGQQVTLSCSPISGHRSVSWYQQTPGQGLQFLFEYFSETQRNKGNFPGRFSGRQFSNSRSEMNVSTLELGDSALYLCASSSLGRIGSYGYTFGSGTRLTVV.

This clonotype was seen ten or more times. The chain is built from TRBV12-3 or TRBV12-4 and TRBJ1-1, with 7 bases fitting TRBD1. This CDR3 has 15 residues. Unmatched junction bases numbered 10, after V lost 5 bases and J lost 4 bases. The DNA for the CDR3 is TGTGCCAGCAGTCCGCGGACAGGTAGGACCACTGAAGCTTTCTTT. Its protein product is CASSPRTGRTTEAFF.

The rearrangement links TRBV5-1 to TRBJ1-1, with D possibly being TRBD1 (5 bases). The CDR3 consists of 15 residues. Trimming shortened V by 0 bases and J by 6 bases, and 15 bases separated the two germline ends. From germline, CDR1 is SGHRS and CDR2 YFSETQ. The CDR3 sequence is CASSLVAGSGAEAFF. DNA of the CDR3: TGCGCCAGCAGCTTGGTGGCAGGATCGGGGGCTGAAGCTTTCTTT.

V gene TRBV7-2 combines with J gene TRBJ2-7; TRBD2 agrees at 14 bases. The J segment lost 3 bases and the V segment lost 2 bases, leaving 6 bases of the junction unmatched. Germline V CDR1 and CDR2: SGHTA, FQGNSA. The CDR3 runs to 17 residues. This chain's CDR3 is CASSLSGTSGSFYEQYF. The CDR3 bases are TGTGCCAGCAGCTTATCCGGGACTAGCGGGAGTTTCTACGAGCAGTACTTC.